This is a list of T cell receptor beta chains from one sample in a study of CD8 T cells in ankylosing spondylitis. MiXCR was run by TCRdb on the 5' RACE reads, yielding one entry per CDR3 protein. The profile shows 700,000 to 850,000 distinct CDR3 sequences, approximately 12% of them singletons. The source material was blood, either unsorted or a sorted T cell fraction (not recorded which). Source of these receptors: a male donor with ankylosing spondylitis. The CDR3 runs from the conserved cysteine through the conserved F or W. D genes are given only for firm matches. Clone sizes are given selectively: once, few, many, or a class where the clone is expanded.

V: TRBV5-4
J: TRBJ2-2
D: TRBD1
size: .
CDR3: CASSFRGRSTGELFF
DNA: TGTGCCAGCAGCTTCAGGGGGCGCAGCACCGGGGAGCTGTTTTTT

V: TRBV20-1
J: TRBJ1-5
D: .
size: few
CDR3: CSARGGVGQPQHF
DNA: TGCAGTGCTAGAGGGGGAGTGGGTCAGCCCCAGCATTTT

V: TRBV28
J: TRBJ1-5
D: .
size: few
CDR3: CASSSLADSVSNQPQHF
DNA: TGTGCCAGCAGCAGTTTAGCGGATTCTGTGAGCAATCAGCCCCAGCATTTT

V: TRBV10-3
J: TRBJ2-2
D: .
size: few
CDR3: CAISDRGAHVAGELFF
DNA: TGTGCCATCAGTGACCGAGGGGCGCATGTTGCCGGGGAGCTGTTTTTT

V: TRBV7-9
J: TRBJ2-7
D: .
size: few
CDR3: CASSLADSAEQYF
DNA: TGTGCCAGCAGCTTAGCGGACAGTGCCGAGCAGTACTTC

V: TRBV7-3
J: TRBJ1-2
D: TRBD1
size: few
CDR3: CASGKSDREINYGYTF
DNA: TGTGCCAGCGGCAAATCGGACAGGGAGATTAACTATGGCTACACCTTC

V: TRBV20-1
J: TRBJ2-1
D: TRBD2
size: few
CDR3: CSARRSGSFNEQFF
DNA: TGCAGTGCTAGGCGAAGCGGGAGTTTCAATGAGCAGTTCTTC

V: TRBV20-1
J: TRBJ1-2
D: .
size: .
CDR3: CSARVEVGYGYTF
DNA: TGCAGTGCTCGTGTGGAGGTCGGCTATGGCTACACCTTC

V: TRBV15
J: TRBJ2-7
D: TRBD2
size: .
CDR3: CATSRGTSGGIYEQYF
DNA: TGTGCCACCAGCAGAGGGACTAGCGGGGGCATCTACGAGCAGTACTTC

V: TRBV4-3
J: TRBJ2-3
D: .
size: .
CDR3: CASSQERKGDTQYF
DNA: TGCGCCAGCAGCCAAGAAAGGAAGGGGGATACGCAGTATTTT

V: TRBV11-2
J: TRBJ2-5
D: .
size: .
CDR3: CASSPSAMGYQETQYF
DNA: TGTGCCAGCAGCCCTAGCGCGATGGGGTACCAAGAGACCCAGTACTTC

V: TRBV20-1
J: TRBJ2-3
D: .
size: many
CDR3: CSARTGFDTDTQYF
DNA: TGCAGTGCTAGAACAGGGTTTGACACAGATACGCAGTATTTT

V: TRBV6-2/TRBV6-3
J: TRBJ2-1
D: .
size: few
CDR3: CASKGPYNEQFF
DNA: TGTGCCAGCAAAGGACCTTACAATGAGCAGTTCTTC

V: TRBV20-1
J: TRBJ1-2
D: .
size: many
CDR3: CSARSGYGYTF
DNA: TGCAGTGCTAGGTCAGGGTACGGCTACACCTTC

V: TRBV6-5
J: TRBJ2-1
D: .
size: few
CDR3: CASSYWRGSSYNEQFF
DNA: TGTGCCAGCAGTTACTGGCGGGGAAGCTCCTACAATGAGCAGTTCTTC

V: TRBV7-9
J: TRBJ2-1
D: .
size: .
CDR3: CASSLKGLAGNEQFF
DNA: TGTGCCAGCAGCTTAAAGGGACTCGCGGGTAATGAGCAGTTCTTC

V: TRBV4-3
J: TRBJ1-6
D: .
size: .
CDR3: CASSQDKGNSPLHF
DNA: TGCGCCAGCAGCCAAGATAAGGGAAATTCACCCCTCCACTTT

V: TRBV20-1
J: TRBJ2-1
D: .
size: .
CDR3: CSANGRQSSYNEQFF
DNA: TGCAGTGCTAATGGTAGGCAAAGCTCCTACAATGAGCAGTTCTTC

V: TRBV10-3
J: TRBJ2-1
D: .
size: .
CDR3: CAISVEGEVYNEQFF
DNA: TGTGCCATCAGTGTAGAGGGGGAAGTCTACAATGAGCAGTTCTTC

V: TRBV28
J: TRBJ1-1
D: .
size: few
CDR3: CASIPSGWTEAFF
DNA: TGTGCCAGCATTCCATCGGGGTGGACTGAAGCTTTCTTT

V: TRBV7-3
J: TRBJ2-1
D: TRBD2
size: once
CDR3: CASSPMSGGYNEQFF
DNA: TGTGCCAGCAGCCCTATGAGCGGGGGTTACAATGAGCAGTTCTTC

V: TRBV20-1
J: TRBJ1-2
D: .
size: many
CDR3: CSARDTGGGGYTF
DNA: TGCAGTGCTAGAGACACAGGAGGGGGAGGCTACACCTTC

V: TRBV18
J: TRBJ1-1
D: .
size: .
CDR3: CASSRTRASMNTEAFF
DNA: TGTGCCAGCTCAAGGACCAGGGCCAGCATGAACACTGAAGCTTTCTTT

V: TRBV29-1
J: TRBJ2-1
D: TRBD1
size: .
CDR3: CSAGQHWSEQFF
DNA: TGCAGCGCGGGACAGCACTGGTCGGAGCAGTTCTTC

V: TRBV15
J: TRBJ2-4
D: .
size: .
CDR3: CATSNKGFIAKNIQYF
DNA: TGTGCCACCAGCAACAAGGGTTTCATAGCCAAAAACATTCAGTACTTC

V: TRBV10-3
J: TRBJ2-5
D: .
size: .
CDR3: CAISDPSRLLGETQYF
DNA: TGTGCCATCAGTGACCCATCCCGGCTCCTGGGGGAGACCCAGTACTTC

V: TRBV6-2/TRBV6-3
J: TRBJ2-7
D: .
size: .
CDR3: CASRTIQPDSYEQYF
DNA: TGTGCCAGCAGAACTATACAGCCCGACTCCTACGAGCAGTACTTC

V: TRBV2
J: TRBJ2-2
D: .
size: few
CDR3: CASTAGLGRELFF
DNA: TGTGCCAGCACAGCAGGACTTGGCAGGGAGCTGTTTTTT

V: TRBV7-2
J: TRBJ1-1
D: .
size: .
CDR3: CASSIERGTEAFF
DNA: TGTGCCAGCAGCATCGAGAGGGGGACTGAAGCTTTCTTT

V: TRBV18
J: TRBJ1-2
D: .
size: .
CDR3: CASSLSEGQLHGYTF
DNA: TGTGCCAGCTCACTCTCAGAGGGCCAACTTCATGGCTACACCTTC

V: TRBV4-1
J: TRBJ2-7
D: .
size: .
CDR3: CASRRSVLSYEQYF
DNA: TGCGCCAGCAGGCGATCCGTTCTATCCTACGAGCAGTACTTC

V: TRBV4-3
J: TRBJ1-5
D: .
size: many
CDR3: CASSQRGGQPQHF
DNA: TGCGCCAGCAGCCAGAGGGGCGGTCAGCCCCAGCATTTT

V: TRBV7-6
J: TRBJ1-2
D: TRBD1
size: few
CDR3: CASSLETGRNGYTF
DNA: TGTGCCAGCAGCTTAGAGACAGGGCGAAATGGCTACACCTTC

V: TRBV30
J: TRBJ1-4
D: .
size: .
CDR3: CAWRNRQEKLFF
DNA: TGTGCCTGGAGAAATAGGCAGGAAAAACTGTTTTTT

V: TRBV20-1
J: TRBJ2-7
D: .
size: few
CDR3: CSARGDQSYEQYF
DNA: TGCAGTGCTAGAGGGGACCAATCCTACGAGCAGTACTTC

V: TRBV11-2
J: TRBJ1-4
D: TRBD1
size: few
CDR3: CASSQQGLLREKLFF
DNA: TGTGCCAGCAGCCAACAGGGGTTGTTACGTGAAAAACTGTTTTTT

V: TRBV29-1
J: TRBJ2-5
D: TRBD1
size: many
CDR3: CSVGNRGQETQYF
DNA: TGCAGCGTTGGAAACAGGGGCCAAGAGACCCAGTACTTC

V: TRBV10-3
J: TRBJ2-7
D: .
size: few
CDR3: CAISESHTPSYEQYF
DNA: TGTGCCATCAGTGAGTCCCACACCCCCTCCTACGAGCAGTACTTC

V: TRBV15
J: TRBJ1-2
D: TRBD1
size: few
CDR3: CATSRVGGGYTF
DNA: TGTGCCACCAGCAGAGTAGGGGGCGGCTACACCTTC

V: TRBV12-5
J: TRBJ2-5
D: TRBD2
size: few
CDR3: CASGLSSGVQETQYF
DNA: TGTGCTAGTGGTTTGAGTAGCGGGGTCCAAGAGACCCAGTACTTC

V: TRBV5-6
J: TRBJ2-2
D: .
size: .
CDR3: CASSYGTETGELFF
DNA: TGTGCCAGCAGCTATGGGACGGAGACCGGGGAGCTGTTTTTT

V: TRBV12-3/TRBV12-4
J: TRBJ1-2
D: .
size: few
CDR3: CASRAGTASYGYTF
DNA: TGTGCCAGCAGGGCCGGGACGGCCTCTTATGGCTACACCTTC

V: TRBV7-2
J: TRBJ2-1
D: TRBD2
size: .
CDR3: CASSTAAGANEQFF
DNA: TGTGCCAGCAGCACCGCAGCGGGAGCGAATGAGCAGTTCTTC

V: TRBV4-3
J: TRBJ2-7
D: TRBD1
size: many
CDR3: CASSQPGTGTYEQYF
DNA: TGCGCCAGCAGCCAGCCGGGGACAGGGACCTACGAGCAGTACTTC

V: TRBV5-6
J: TRBJ2-5
D: .
size: .
CDR3: CASSTKETQYF
DNA: TGTGCCAGCAGTACAAAAGAGACCCAGTACTTC

V: TRBV5-6
J: TRBJ2-7
D: .
size: many
CDR3: CASSLPDTYEQYF
DNA: TGTGCCAGCAGCTTGCCGGACACCTACGAGCAGTACTTC